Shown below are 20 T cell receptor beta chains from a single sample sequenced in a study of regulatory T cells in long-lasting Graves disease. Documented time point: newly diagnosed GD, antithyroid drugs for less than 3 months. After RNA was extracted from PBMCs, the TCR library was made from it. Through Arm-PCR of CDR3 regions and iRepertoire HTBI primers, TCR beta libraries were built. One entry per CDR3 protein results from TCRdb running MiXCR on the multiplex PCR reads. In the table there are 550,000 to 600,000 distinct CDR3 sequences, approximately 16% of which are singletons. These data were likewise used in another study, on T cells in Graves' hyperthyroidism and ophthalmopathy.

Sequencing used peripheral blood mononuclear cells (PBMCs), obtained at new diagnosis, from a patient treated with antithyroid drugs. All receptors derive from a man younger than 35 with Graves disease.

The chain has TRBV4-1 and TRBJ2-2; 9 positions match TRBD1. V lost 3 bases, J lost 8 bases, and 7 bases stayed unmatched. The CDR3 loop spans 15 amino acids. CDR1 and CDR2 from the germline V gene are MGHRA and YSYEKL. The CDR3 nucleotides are TGCGCCAGCAGCCACCCGGGACAGGGCGAGGGGGAGCTGTTTTTT. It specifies CASSHPGQGEGELFF.

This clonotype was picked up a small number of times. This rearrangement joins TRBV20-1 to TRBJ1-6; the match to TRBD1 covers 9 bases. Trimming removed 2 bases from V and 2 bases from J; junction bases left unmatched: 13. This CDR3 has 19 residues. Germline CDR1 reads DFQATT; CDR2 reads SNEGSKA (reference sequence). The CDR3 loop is CSARYTPGQGRPYNSPLHF. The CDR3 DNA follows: TGCAGTGCTAGATATACTCCGGGACAGGGAAGGCCCTATAATTCACCCCTCCACTTT.

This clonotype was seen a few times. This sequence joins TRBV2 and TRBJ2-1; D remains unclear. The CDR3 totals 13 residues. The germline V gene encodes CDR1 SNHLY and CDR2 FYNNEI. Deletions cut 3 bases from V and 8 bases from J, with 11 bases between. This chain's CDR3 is CASSDFGVDEQFF. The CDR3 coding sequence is TGTGCCAGCAGTGATTTCGGAGTCGATGAGCAGTTCTTC.

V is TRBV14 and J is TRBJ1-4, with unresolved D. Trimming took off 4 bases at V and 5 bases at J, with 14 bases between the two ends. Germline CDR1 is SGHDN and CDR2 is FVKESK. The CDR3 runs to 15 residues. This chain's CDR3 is CASSLQGLRNEKLFF. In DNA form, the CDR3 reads TGTGCCAGCAGCCTTCAAGGTCTTAGAAATGAAAAACTGTTTTTT.

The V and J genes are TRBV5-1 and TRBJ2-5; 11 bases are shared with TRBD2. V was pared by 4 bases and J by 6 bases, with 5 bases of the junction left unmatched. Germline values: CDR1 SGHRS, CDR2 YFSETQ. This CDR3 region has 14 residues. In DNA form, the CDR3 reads TGCGCCAGCAGCCCTACTAGCGGGAGCCAGACCCAGTACTTC. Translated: CASSPTSGSQTQYF.

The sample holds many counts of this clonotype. The CDR3 nucleotides read TGCGCCAGCAGCTATCAGGGGGTGGGCACTGAAGCTTTCTTT. Translated: CASSYQGVGTEAFF. The V gene is TRBV5-1, the J gene TRBJ1-1, with 7 bases that match TRBD1. V lost 3 bases and J lost 4; bases outside the gene matches: 6. This CDR3 comprises 14 residues. The germline V gene encodes CDR1 SGHRS and CDR2 YFSETQ.

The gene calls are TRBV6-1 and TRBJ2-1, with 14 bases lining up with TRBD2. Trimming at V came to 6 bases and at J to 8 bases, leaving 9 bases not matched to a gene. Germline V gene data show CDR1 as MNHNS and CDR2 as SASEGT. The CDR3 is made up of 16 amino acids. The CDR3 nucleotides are TGTGCCAGCAGCCTGGGACTAGCGGGAGTCCTTGATGAGCAGTTCTTC. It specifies CASSLGLAGVLDEQFF.

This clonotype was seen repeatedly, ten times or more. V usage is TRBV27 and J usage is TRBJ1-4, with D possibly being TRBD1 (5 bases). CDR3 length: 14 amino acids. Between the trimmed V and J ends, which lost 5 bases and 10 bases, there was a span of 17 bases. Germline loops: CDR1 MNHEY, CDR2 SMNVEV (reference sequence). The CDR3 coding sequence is TGTGCCAGCAGTGCGGTCCTAGGGAGGGGAAAACTGTTTTTT. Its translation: CASSAVLGRGKLFF.

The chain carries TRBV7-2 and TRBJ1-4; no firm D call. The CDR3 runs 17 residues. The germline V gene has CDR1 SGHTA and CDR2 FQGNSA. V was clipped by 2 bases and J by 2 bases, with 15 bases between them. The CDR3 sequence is CASSLFWTPETNEKLFF. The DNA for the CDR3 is TGTGCCAGCAGCTTATTCTGGACCCCGGAGACTAATGAAAAACTGTTTTTT. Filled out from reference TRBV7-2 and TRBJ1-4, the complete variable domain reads GAGVSQSPSNKVTEKGKDVELRCDPISGHTALYWYRQSLGQGLEFLIYFQGNSAPDKSGLPSDRFSAERTGGSVSTLTIQRTQQEDSAVYLCASSLFWTPETNEKLFFGSGTQLSVL.

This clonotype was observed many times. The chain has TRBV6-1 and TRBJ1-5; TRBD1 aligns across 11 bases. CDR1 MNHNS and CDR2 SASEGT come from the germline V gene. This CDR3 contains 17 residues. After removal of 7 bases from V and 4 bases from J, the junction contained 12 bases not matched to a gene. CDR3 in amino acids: CASTRAGGQGGNQPQHF. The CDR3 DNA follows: TGTGCCAGCACCCGAGCTGGGGGACAGGGGGGGAATCAGCCCCAGCATTTT.

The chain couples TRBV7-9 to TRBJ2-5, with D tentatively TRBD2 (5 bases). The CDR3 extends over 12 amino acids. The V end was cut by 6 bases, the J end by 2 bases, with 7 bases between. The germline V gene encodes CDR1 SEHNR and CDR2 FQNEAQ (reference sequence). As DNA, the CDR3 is TGTGCCAGCAGTTGGGAGCAAGAGACCCAGTACTTC. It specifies CASSWEQETQYF.

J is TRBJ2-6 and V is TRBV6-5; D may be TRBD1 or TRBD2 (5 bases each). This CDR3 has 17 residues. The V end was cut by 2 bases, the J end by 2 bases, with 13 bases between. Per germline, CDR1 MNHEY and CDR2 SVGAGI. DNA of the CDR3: TGTGCCAGCAGTTACGACTTGGGGGACCCTGGGGCCAACGTCCTGACTTTC. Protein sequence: CASSYDLGDPGANVLTF.

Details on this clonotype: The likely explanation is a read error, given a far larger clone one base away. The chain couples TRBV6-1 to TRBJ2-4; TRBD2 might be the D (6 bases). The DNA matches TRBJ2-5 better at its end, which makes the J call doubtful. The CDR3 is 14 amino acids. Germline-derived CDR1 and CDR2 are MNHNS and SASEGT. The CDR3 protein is CASSLLSAGETQYF. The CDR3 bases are TGTGCCAGCAGCCTACTGTCGGCGGGGGAGACCCAGTACTTC.

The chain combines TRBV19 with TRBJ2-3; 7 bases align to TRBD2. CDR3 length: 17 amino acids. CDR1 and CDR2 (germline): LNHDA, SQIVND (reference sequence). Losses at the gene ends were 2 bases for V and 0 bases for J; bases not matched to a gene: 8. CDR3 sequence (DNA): TGTGCCAGTAGTATAAACCTAGCGGAAGTTAGCACAGATACGCAGTATTTT. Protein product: CASSINLAEVSTDTQYF. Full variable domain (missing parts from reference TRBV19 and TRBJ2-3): DGGITQSPKYLFRKEGQNVTLSCEQNLNHDAMYWYRQDPGQGLRLIYYSQIVNDFQKGDIAEGYSVSREKKESFPLTVTSAQKNPTAFYLCASSINLAEVSTDTQYFGPGTRLTVL.

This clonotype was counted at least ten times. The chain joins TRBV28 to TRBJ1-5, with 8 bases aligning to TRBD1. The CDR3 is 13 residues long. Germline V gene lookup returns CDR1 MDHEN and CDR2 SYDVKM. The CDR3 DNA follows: TGTCGCCCCGGGACAGGTAGCAATCAGCCCCAGCATTTT. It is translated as CRPGTGSNQPQHF.

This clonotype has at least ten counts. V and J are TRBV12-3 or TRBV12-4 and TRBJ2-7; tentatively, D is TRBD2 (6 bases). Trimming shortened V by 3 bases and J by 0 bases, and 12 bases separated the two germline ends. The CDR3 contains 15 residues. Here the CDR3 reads CASSFRGSPSYEQYF. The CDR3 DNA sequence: TGTGCCAGCAGTTTTCGGGGGTCCCCCTCCTACGAGCAGTACTTC.

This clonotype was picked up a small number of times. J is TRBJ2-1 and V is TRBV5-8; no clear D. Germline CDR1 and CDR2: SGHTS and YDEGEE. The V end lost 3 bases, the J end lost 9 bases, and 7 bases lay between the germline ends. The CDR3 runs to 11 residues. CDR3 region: CASSYPLEQFF. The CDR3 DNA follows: TGTGCCAGCAGCTACCCACTTGAGCAGTTCTTC.

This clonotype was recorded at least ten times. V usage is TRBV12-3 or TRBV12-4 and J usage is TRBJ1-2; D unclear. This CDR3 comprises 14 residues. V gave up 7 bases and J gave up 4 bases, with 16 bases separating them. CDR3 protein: CASNSPGSVYGYTF. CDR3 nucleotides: TGTGCCAGCAATAGTCCAGGATCTGTCTATGGCTACACCTTC.

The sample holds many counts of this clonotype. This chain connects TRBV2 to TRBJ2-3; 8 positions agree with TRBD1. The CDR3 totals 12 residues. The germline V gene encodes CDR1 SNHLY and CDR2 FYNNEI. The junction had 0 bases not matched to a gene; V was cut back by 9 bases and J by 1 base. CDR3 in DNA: TGTGCCAGACAGGGGGGCACAGATACGCAGTATTTT. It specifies CARQGGTDTQYF.

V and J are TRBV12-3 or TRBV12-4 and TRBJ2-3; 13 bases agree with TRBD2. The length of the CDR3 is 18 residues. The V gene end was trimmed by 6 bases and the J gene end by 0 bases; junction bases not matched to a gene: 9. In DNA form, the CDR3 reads TGTGCCAGCAGGCAGCCGACTAGCGGGAGGTCTAGCACAGATACGCAGTATTTT. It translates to CASRQPTSGRSSTDTQYF.